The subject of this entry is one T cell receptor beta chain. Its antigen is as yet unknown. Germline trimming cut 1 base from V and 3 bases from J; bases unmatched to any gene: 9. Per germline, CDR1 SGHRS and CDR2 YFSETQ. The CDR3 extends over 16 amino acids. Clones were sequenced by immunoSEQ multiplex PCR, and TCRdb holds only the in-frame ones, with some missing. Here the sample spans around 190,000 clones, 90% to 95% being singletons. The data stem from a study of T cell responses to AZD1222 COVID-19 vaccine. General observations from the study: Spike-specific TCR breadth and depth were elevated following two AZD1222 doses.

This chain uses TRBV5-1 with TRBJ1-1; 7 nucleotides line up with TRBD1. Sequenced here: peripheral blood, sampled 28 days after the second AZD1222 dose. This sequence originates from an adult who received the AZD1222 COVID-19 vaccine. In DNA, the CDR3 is TGCGCCAGCAGCTTGTATGGTACAGGGGCAGACACTGAAGCTTTCTTT. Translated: CASSLYGTGADTEAFF. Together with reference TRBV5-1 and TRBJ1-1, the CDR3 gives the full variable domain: KAGVTQTPRYLIKTRGQQVTLSCSPISGHRSVSWYQQTPGQGLQFLFEYFSETQRNKGNFPGRFSGRQFSNSRSEMNVSTLELGDSALYLCASSLYGTGADTEAFFGQGTRLTVV.